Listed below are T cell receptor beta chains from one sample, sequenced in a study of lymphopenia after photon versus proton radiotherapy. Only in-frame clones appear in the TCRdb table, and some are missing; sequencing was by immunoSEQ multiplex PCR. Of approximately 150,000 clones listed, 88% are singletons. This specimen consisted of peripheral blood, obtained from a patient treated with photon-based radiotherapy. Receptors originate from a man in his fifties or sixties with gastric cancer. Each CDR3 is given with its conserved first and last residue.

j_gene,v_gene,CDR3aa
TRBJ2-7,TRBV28,CASSLGGDLSYEQYF
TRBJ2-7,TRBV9,CASSVVGSGRNEQYF
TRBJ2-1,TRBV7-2,CASSAYMGTGNNEQFF
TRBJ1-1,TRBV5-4,CASSLGSTGGNTEAFF
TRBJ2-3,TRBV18,CASSTALGTDTQYF
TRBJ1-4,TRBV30,CAWSLLRGLNEKLFF
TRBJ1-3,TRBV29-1,CSVEAGSPGNTIYF
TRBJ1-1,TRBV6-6,CASSLNIQEGAEAFF
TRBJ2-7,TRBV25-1,CASSEYQGSDEQYF
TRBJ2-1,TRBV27,CASAGQESNEQFF
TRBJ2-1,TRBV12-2,CASRFHRDYNEQFF
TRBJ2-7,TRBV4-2,CASSHPRDSSSYEQYF
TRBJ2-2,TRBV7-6,CASSLGGLELTGELFF
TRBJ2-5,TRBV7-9,CASSSRQGVGETQYF
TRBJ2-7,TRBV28,CASTARYEQYF
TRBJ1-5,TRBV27,CASSPRGAHQPQHF
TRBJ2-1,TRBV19,CASSIQPLAEYNEQFF
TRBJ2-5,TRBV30,CAWRGMGGYQETQYF
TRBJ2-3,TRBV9,CASSALTASTDTQYF
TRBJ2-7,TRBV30,CAWSVLTGYYEQYF
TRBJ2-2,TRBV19,CASRTPLGTSANTGELFF
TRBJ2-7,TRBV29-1,CSVEGLAGRKEQYF
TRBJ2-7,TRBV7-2,CASSLNGDRSPYEQYF
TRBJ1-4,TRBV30,CAWSVGGADEKLFF
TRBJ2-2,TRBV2,CASSDRTDNTGELFF
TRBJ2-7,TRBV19,CASSKYDSTYEQYF
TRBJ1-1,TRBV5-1,CASSLSAGTEAFF
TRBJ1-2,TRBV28,CASSRTGVGDIYGYTF
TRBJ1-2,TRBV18,CASSPGGWGYTF
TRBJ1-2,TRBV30,CAWSVLTGWYGYTF
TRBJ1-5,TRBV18,CASSTGTGGNQPQHF
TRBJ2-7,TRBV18,CASSPGSYEQYF
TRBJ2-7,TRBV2,CASSEAGTGPYEQYF
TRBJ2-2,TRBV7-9,CASSSTTGNTGELFF
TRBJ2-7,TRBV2,CASTMNRGGDYEQYF
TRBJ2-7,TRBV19,CASRLGQGDEQYF
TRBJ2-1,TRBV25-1,CASSLQGPEQFF